This passage covers 27 T cell receptor beta chains from one sample sequenced in a study of T cells after yellow fever vaccination. One entry per CDR3 protein results from TCRdb running MiXCR on the 5' RACE reads. The sample has 250,000 to 400,000 distinct CDR3 sequences; about 4% are singletons. The sample in question was PBMCs, obtained 5 days after the yellow fever booster vaccination. The receptors were gathered from a man aged 18 to 30 who received the YFV17D yellow fever vaccine.

This clonotype has more than one count but fewer than ten. The chain joins TRBV7-9 to TRBJ1-5, with D possibly being TRBD1 (6 bases). This CDR3 region has 14 residues. V gave up 6 bases and J gave up 5 bases, with 14 bases separating them. CDR1 SEHNR and CDR2 FQNEAQ come from the germline V gene (reference sequence). DNA of the CDR3: TGTGCCAGCAGTCACGGGGACAACTATCAGCCCCAGCATTTT. This encodes CASSHGDNYQPQHF.

This clonotype was observed many times. The J gene is TRBJ1-5, the V gene TRBV5-6; D is possibly TRBD1 (5 bases). Germline V gene sequence: CDR1 SGHDT, CDR2 YYEEEE. The CDR3 totals 15 residues. V lost 6 bases to trimming and J lost 0 bases, with 13 bases between them. The CDR3 here is CASTSWGYSNQPQHF. CDR3 sequence (DNA): TGTGCCAGCACCAGCTGGGGGTATAGCAATCAGCCCCAGCATTTT.

This clonotype was seen only a few times. The chain couples TRBV7-2 to TRBJ2-7; D is possibly TRBD1 or TRBD2 (5 bases each). CDR3 size: 15 residues. Germline-derived CDR1 and CDR2 are SGHTA and FQGNSA. Trimming stripped 3 bases from V and 5 bases from J, with 17 bases between. DNA for the CDR3: TGTGCCAGCAGCTTGACGGGGTTAGACAGCGACGAGCAGTACTTC. This sequence encodes CASSLTGLDSDEQYF. Filled out from reference TRBV7-2 and TRBJ2-7, the complete variable domain reads GAGVSQSPSNKVTEKGKDVELRCDPISGHTALYWYRQSLGQGLEFLIYFQGNSAPDKSGLPSDRFSAERTGGSVSTLTIQRTQQEDSAVYLCASSLTGLDSDEQYFGPGTRLTVT.

This clonotype has at least ten counts. The chain employs TRBV7-9 and TRBJ1-1; 8 positions match TRBD1. The CDR3 has 14 residues. CDR1 is SEHNR and CDR2 is FQNEAQ in the germline V gene (reference sequence). J was trimmed by 3 bases and V by 4 bases; bases with no gene match: 4. CDR3 sequence: CASSSQGAYTEAFF. DNA for the CDR3: TGTGCCAGCAGCTCCCAGGGGGCTTACACTGAAGCTTTCTTT. Combining the CDR3 with reference TRBV7-9 and TRBJ1-1 gives the whole variable domain DTGVSQNPRHKITKRGQNVTFRCDPISEHNRLYWYRQTLGQGPEFLTYFQNEAQLEKSRLLSDRFSAERPKGSFSTLEIQRTEQGDSAMYLCASSSQGAYTEAFFGQGTRLTVV.

The rearrangement links TRBV18 to TRBJ2-1; 12 bases fit TRBD1. The CDR3 covers 17 residues. CDR1 is KGHSH, CDR2 LQKENI, per germline. The junction had 10 bases not matched to a gene; V was cut back by 4 bases and J by 6 bases. CDR3 region: CASSLVFGTGGRNEQFF. In nucleotides, the CDR3 is TGTGCCAGCTCACTCGTCTTCGGGACAGGGGGCCGCAATGAGCAGTTCTTC.

This clonotype has at least ten counts. This chain links TRBV12-3 or TRBV12-4 with TRBJ2-5, with 9 bases identical to TRBD2. The junction had 1 base not matched to a gene; V was cut back by 2 bases and J by 3 bases. The CDR3 sequence is 14 residues long. This CDR3 reads CASSLSSGEETQYF. In DNA form, the CDR3 reads TGTGCCAGCAGTTTATCTAGCGGGGAAGAGACCCAGTACTTC.

The CDR3 loop reads CASSFMPGNTGELFF. The DNA for the CDR3 is TGTGCCAGCAGCTTTATGCCGGGGAACACCGGGGAGCTGTTTTTT. This chain links TRBV7-2 with TRBJ2-2; D is undetermined. Germline loops: CDR1 SGHTA, CDR2 FQGNSA. The V gene lost 3 bases and the J gene lost 1 base, with 9 bases spanning the gap. The length of the CDR3 is 15 residues.

This clonotype was picked up a small number of times. The CDR3 DNA reads TGTGCCAGCAGCTTAGATCAGCATCAGCCCCAGCATTTT. Its translation: CASSLDQHQPQHF. The rearrangement joins TRBV7-8 to TRBJ1-5; no reliable D call. Germline V gene data show CDR1 as SGHVS and CDR2 as FQNEAQ. V was pared by 1 base and J by 5 bases, with 6 bases between. The CDR3 is 13 residues long.

The CDR3 sequence is CASRSLLGAYEQYF. CDR3 DNA sequence: TGTGCCAGCAGGAGCTTGTTGGGGGCCTACGAGCAGTACTTC. The chain has TRBV6-2 or TRBV6-3 and TRBJ2-7, with D tentatively TRBD1 or TRBD2 (5 bases each). The V end was cut by 6 bases, the J end by 2 bases, with 14 bases between. Per the germline V gene, CDR1 is MNHEY and CDR2 is SVGEGT. The CDR3 runs 14 residues.

There are many counts of this clonotype. V gene TRBV5-1 combines with J gene TRBJ2-5; 11 bases align to TRBD2. V lost 4 bases and J lost 4; bases outside the gene matches: 6. Germline V gene lookup returns CDR1 SGHRS and CDR2 YFSETQ. This CDR3 contains 15 residues. CDR3 protein: CASSGTGTSGETQYF. CDR3 bases: TGCGCCAGCAGCGGAACGGGGACTAGCGGAGAGACCCAGTACTTC.

This clonotype showed up many times. This chain links TRBV5-5 with TRBJ2-7; D is unclear. V was shortened by 6 bases and J by 4 bases, with 17 bases between the two germline ends. This CDR3 region has 14 residues. Germline CDR1 SGHKS, CDR2 YYEKEE (reference sequence). The CDR3 DNA follows: TGTGCCAGCACCCCTACGGGCCGCCAATACGAGCAGTACGTC. Encoded protein: CASTPTGRQYEQYV.

In its sample, this clonotype was seen many times. The chain couples TRBV5-5 to TRBJ1-5; D remains ambiguous. Germline V gives CDR1 SGHKS, CDR2 YYEKEE (reference sequence). Trimming stripped 2 bases from V and 0 bases from J, with 6 bases between. The CDR3 length is 14 residues. The CDR3 DNA reads as TGTGCCAGCAGCTTTTTCGATAGCAATCAGCCCCAGCATTTT. It translates to CASSFFDSNQPQHF.

This clonotype was detected a few times. The J gene is TRBJ1-1, the V gene TRBV5-4; TRBD1 matches 7 bases. V lost 6 bases, J lost 5 bases, and 1 base stayed unmatched. The CDR3 loop spans 11 amino acids. Germline assignment: CDR1 SGHNT and CDR2 YYREEE (reference sequence). As DNA, the CDR3 is TGTGCCAGCAACAGGGGTACTGAAGCTTTCTTT. This codes for CASNRGTEAFF.

This clonotype was seen a handful of times. The rearrangement links TRBV11-2 to TRBJ2-2; D is possibly TRBD1 or TRBD2 (5 bases each). V gave up 5 bases and J gave up 2 bases, with 15 bases separating them. The CDR3 is 16 amino acids. CDR1 and CDR2 from the germline V gene are SGHAT and FQNNGV. The CDR3 DNA is TGTGCCAGCAGCCCGCCGGGACGGAGAAACACCGGGGAGCTGTTTTTT. Translation: CASSPPGRRNTGELFF.

Many counts were recorded for this clonotype. The J gene is TRBJ1-2, the V gene TRBV20-1, with D possibly TRBD1 on 5 matching bases. V lost 3 bases and J lost 8, with 10 bases in between. From germline, CDR1 is DFQATT and CDR2 SNEGSKA (reference sequence). There are 11 residues in the CDR3. The CDR3 sequence is CSASSGRGYTF. The CDR3 region has the DNA TGCAGTGCTAGTTCAGGGAGGGGCTACACCTTC.

V is TRBV18 and J is TRBJ1-6, with TRBD1 identical over 9 bases. Trimming at V came to 3 bases and at J to 0 bases, leaving 12 bases not matched to a gene. CDR1 is KGHSH, CDR2 LQKENI, per germline. CDR3 length equals 20 residues. CDR3 loop: CASSPSGQGSLRSYNSPLHF. CDR3 DNA sequence: TGTGCCAGCTCACCGTCGGGACAGGGATCCTTACGCTCCTATAATTCACCCCTCCACTTT.

The chain employs TRBV4-2 and TRBJ2-2, with D possibly TRBD1 on 5 matching bases. Germline V lookup: CDR1 LGHNA, CDR2 YNFKEQ. Trimming left V 0 bases short and J 3 bases short, with 11 bases between. There are 16 residues in the CDR3. The DNA for the CDR3 is TGTGCCAGCAGCCAAGAACAGGTGGCGGACACCGGGGAGCTGTTTTTT. Translation: CASSQEQVADTGELFF.

Only a few counts were recorded for this clonotype. The gene calls are TRBV20-1 and TRBJ2-5; 12 positions match TRBD2. The J segment lost 5 bases and the V segment lost 5 bases, leaving 9 bases of the junction unmatched. CDR1 is DFQATT, CDR2 SNEGSKA, per germline (reference sequence). CDR3 length: 15 amino acids. Here the CDR3 reads CSAFPSGGASETQYF. The CDR3 DNA reads TGCAGTGCTTTTCCTAGCGGGGGGGCCTCTGAGACCCAGTACTTC.

This clonotype was picked up a small number of times. V is TRBV5-1 and J is TRBJ1-5; D is uncertain. Trimming stripped 0 bases from V and 6 bases from J, with 13 bases between. Germline CDR1 and CDR2: SGHRS and YFSETQ. The CDR3 has 15 amino acids. CDR3 DNA sequence: TGCGCCAGCAGCTTGGAGGGCCAGGAGACTCAGCCCCAGCATTTT. As protein: CASSLEGQETQPQHF.

V is TRBV7-9 and J is TRBJ1-1; maybe TRBD1 (6 bases). CDR3 size: 11 residues. Germline loops: CDR1 SEHNR, CDR2 FQNEAQ (reference sequence). The CDR3 DNA reads TGTGGGGGCAGGGGTGTTAAGCGGACTTTCTTT. Translated: CGGRGVKRTFF.

At least ten counts were recorded for this clonotype. The chain recombines TRBV18 with TRBJ2-1; 9 bases match TRBD2. The germline gives CDR1 KGHSH, CDR2 LQKENI. The CDR3 spans 15 residues. V lost 3 bases, J lost 6 bases, and 6 bases stayed unmatched. CDR3 sequence reads: CASSPPGAGGNEQFF. The DNA of the CDR3 is TGTGCCAGCTCACCTCCTGGAGCGGGGGGCAATGAGCAGTTCTTC.

This clonotype was observed at least ten times. The rearrangement joins TRBV9 to TRBJ2-1; the D is unclear. CDR1 is SGDLS and CDR2 is YYNGEE in the germline V gene. Trimming cost V 0 bases and J 0 bases, with 7 bases left between them. The CDR3 runs 15 residues. The CDR3 bases are TGTGCCAGCAGCGTAGTGGGAAGCTCCTACAATGAGCAGTTCTTC. Translating gives CASSVVGSSYNEQFF.

This clonotype showed up just a few times. The chain carries TRBV3-1 and TRBJ1-1; D uncertain. The CDR3 totals 13 residues. CDR1 is LGHDT and CDR2 is YNNKEL in the germline V gene (reference sequence). V dropped 0 bases and J dropped 6 bases, with 8 bases sitting between them. The DNA of the CDR3 is TGTGCCAGCAGCCAAGATCCTAGTCCTGAAGCTTTCTTT. It specifies CASSQDPSPEAFF.

V gene TRBV4-2 combines with J gene TRBJ1-6; D unresolved. The CDR3 runs to 15 residues. Between the trimmed V and J ends, which lost 1 base and 10 bases, there was a span of 14 bases. Germline CDR1 and CDR2: LGHNA and YNFKEQ. The chain's CDR3 is CASSQGMLETSPLHF. Here the CDR3 DNA reads TGTGCCAGCAGCCAAGGGATGTTAGAGACCTCACCCCTCCACTTT.

This clonotype was counted between two and nine times. Here the CDR3 reads CASRVISGARETQYF. The CDR3, as DNA: TGTGCCAGCCGCGTGATTTCAGGGGCCAGAGAGACCCAGTACTTC. The gene calls are TRBV5-6 and TRBJ2-5, with D perhaps matching TRBD1 (6 bases). The ends were cut back, 7 bases at V and 4 bases at J, with 20 bases in the middle. CDR3 length: 15 residues. CDR1 and CDR2 (germline): SGHDT, YYEEEE.

In its sample, this clonotype was seen a few times. J is TRBJ2-5 and V is TRBV12-3 or TRBV12-4; D is ambiguous. This CDR3 has 13 amino acids. The germline V and J ends were trimmed by 7 bases and 0 bases, with 9 bases remaining between them. The CDR3: CASTSQYQETQYF. CDR3 nucleotides: TGTGCCAGCACCTCACAGTACCAAGAGACCCAGTACTTC.

The V gene is TRBV19, the J gene TRBJ1-2; 8 bases match TRBD1. The CDR3 loop spans 16 amino acids. V lost 3 bases to trimming and J lost 1 base; unmatched junction nucleotides: 7. Germline CDR1 and CDR2: LNHDA and SQIVND (reference sequence). CDR3 sequence: CASSISGTGYNYGYTF. CDR3 sequence (DNA): TGTGCCAGTAGTATCTCCGGGACAGGTTATAACTATGGCTACACCTTC.